The sequence of this TCR beta chain was determined in a study of shared clonotypes between healthy human individuals. Regarding the study as a whole: Naive CD4 clonotypes overlapped across a few donors at around 4.7%.

The donors were adults (healthy and HIV-negative) with no recent acute infections or vaccinations. Remarks on this clone: Its antigen is as yet unknown.

Some clones are missing from TCRdb's copy, which holds only in-frame ones; the method was immunoSEQ multiplex PCR. The repertoire holds roughly 640,000 clones, roughly 97% seen once, with roughly 0.05% in the top ten. This CDR3 comprises 16 residues. Looked up from germline, CDR1 is MNHEY and CDR2 is SMNVEV (reference sequence). With V trimmed by 5 bases and J by 2 bases, 10 bases remained unmatched. V and J are TRBV27 and TRBJ2-3; 7 positions match TRBD2. The sequenced sample was naive CD4+ T cells sorted from blood. The subset here: CD45RA+ positively selected. This receptor was taken from a woman aged 25-40 years in good health. CDR3 protein: CASSLLASQNTDTQYF. CDR3 bases: TGTGCCAGCAGTCTACTAGCGTCCCAGAACACAGATACGCAGTATTTT.